The 22 T cell receptor beta chains listed next were all sequenced from one sample in a study of cytomegalovirus exposure and HLA in healthy donors. PCR primers comprised 60 Vbeta and 13 Jbeta primers. Sequenced by immunoSEQ multiplex PCR; TCRdb stores in-frame clones only, minus some. This sample has some 99,000 clones; 76% occur once, and the top ten carry roughly 2%. The sample taken for sequencing was PBMCs. The receptors derive from a man aged 35-49 years in good health and CMV-seronegative.

The chain carries TRBV4-2 and TRBJ2-3; TRBD2 agrees at 12 bases. CDR3 length equals 16 residues. In germline, CDR1 is LGHNA, CDR2 YNFKEQ. The V segment lost 1 base and the J segment 4 bases; nucleotides outside the gene matches: 3. CDR3: CASSQASSGGADTQYF. The CDR3 nucleotides read TGTGCCAGCAGCCAAGCATCTAGCGGGGGGGCAGATACGCAGTATTTT.

This clone has only a few counts. The V call is TRBV12-5, the J call TRBJ2-1; 8 bases match TRBD2. This CDR3 comprises 15 residues. V lost 7 bases, J lost 3 bases, and 8 bases stayed unmatched. Germline V CDR1 and CDR2: LGHNT, FRNRAP. The CDR3 nucleotides are TGTGCTAGTGCCCTGGCTAGCGGGCTCTACAATGAGCAGTTCTTC. Its protein is CASALASGLYNEQFF.

V gene TRBV30 combines with J gene TRBJ1-1; D is unclear. CDR1 and CDR2 (germline): GTSNPN, SVGIG (reference sequence). Trimming removed 5 bases from V and 5 bases from J, with 15 bases in between. This CDR3 has 13 amino acids. CDR3 protein: CAWHLRGGTEAFF. The CDR3 coding sequence is TGTGCCTGGCACCTTCGGGGTGGTACTGAAGCTTTCTTT.

V gene TRBV5-6 combines with J gene TRBJ1-5; unclear D gene. V was trimmed by 0 bases and J by 3 bases, leaving 10 bases between them. CDR1 and CDR2 (germline): SGHDT, YYEEEE. The CDR3 totals 15 residues. CDR3 amino acids: CASSLVSGNNQPQHF. DNA for the CDR3: TGTGCCAGCAGCTTGGTTTCGGGGAACAATCAGCCCCAGCATTTT. Full variable domain (remainder filled in from reference TRBV5-6 and TRBJ1-5): DAGVTQSPTHLIKTRGQQVTLRCSPKSGHDTVSWYQQALGQGPQFIFQYYEEEERQRGNFPDRFSGHQFPNYSSELNVNALLLGDSALYLCASSLVSGNNQPQHFGDGTRLSIL.

The gene calls are TRBV5-1 and TRBJ1-4; the match to TRBD1 covers 7 bases. CDR3 length: 15 residues. The germline V gene has CDR1 SGHRS and CDR2 YFSETQ. V lost 5 bases, J lost 0 bases, and 4 bases stayed unmatched. CDR3 sequence reads: CASRAGTATNEKLFF. CDR3 in DNA: TGCGCCAGCAGGGCGGGGACAGCAACTAATGAAAAACTGTTTTTT.

The count of this clone is one. J is TRBJ2-7 and V is TRBV6-6; D is perhaps TRBD1 (6 bases). This CDR3 region has 15 residues. V lost 7 bases and J 3 bases, leaving 19 bases between the germline ends. Germline V lookup: CDR1 MNHNY, CDR2 SVGAGI (reference sequence). CDR3 residues: CASTGRGRGNYEQYF. The CDR3 nucleotides read TGTGCCAGCACCGGACGAGGAAGGGGGAACTACGAGCAGTACTTC.

This sequence joins TRBV6-5 and TRBJ2-1; possibly TRBD2 for D (6 bases). This CDR3 region has 15 residues. Germline values: CDR1 MNHEY, CDR2 SVGAGI. V lost 6 bases to trimming and J lost 0 bases, with 12 bases between them. The CDR3 DNA follows: TGTGCCAGCAGCGTAGCGGAGAGCTCCTACAATGAGCAGTTCTTC. Amino acid sequence: CASSVAESSYNEQFF.

This sequence joins TRBV5-4 and TRBJ1-3, with 11 bases identical to TRBD1. V trimming: 0 bases; J trimming: 0 bases; junction bases outside the gene matches: 5. Germline loops: CDR1 SGHNT, CDR2 YYREEE (reference sequence). This CDR3 is built from 18 residues. The CDR3 protein is CASSLVGTGGSSGNTIYF. In DNA, the CDR3 is TGTGCCAGCAGCTTGGTTGGGACAGGGGGTTCCTCTGGAAACACCATATATTTT.

The chain links TRBV6-4 to TRBJ2-7; 8 bases line up with TRBD1. CDR1 is MRHNA, CDR2 SNTAGT, per germline. V lost 4 bases and J lost 0; bases outside the gene matches: 5. This CDR3 has 15 amino acids. CDR3 residues: CASSVGTGASYEQYF. The CDR3 region has the DNA TGTGCCAGCAGTGTCGGGACAGGTGCCTCCTACGAGCAGTACTTC.

The chain carries TRBV28 and TRBJ1-1; D unclear. The V and J ends lost 8 bases and 1 base respectively, with 8 bases between them. Per germline, CDR1 MDHEN and CDR2 SYDVKM. The CDR3 spans 12 residues. This CDR3 is CASWAGNTEAFF. For the CDR3, the DNA is TGTGCCAGCTGGGCGGGGAACACTGAAGCTTTCTTT.

V is TRBV6-5 and J is TRBJ2-7; the D gene is possibly TRBD1 (5 bases). CDR3 size: 14 residues. The V and J ends lost 1 base and 3 bases respectively, with 10 bases between them. In germline, CDR1 is MNHEY, CDR2 SVGAGI. The CDR3 nucleotides are TGTGCCAGCAGTTACTTCCAGGGCGGCTACGAGCAGTACTTC. It is translated as CASSYFQGGYEQYF.

This rearrangement joins TRBV18 to TRBJ2-2; D gene ambiguous. With 2 bases removed from V and 7 bases from J, the gap between germline ends came to 8 bases. The V gene's germline CDR1 is KGHSH and CDR2 LQKENI. The CDR3 is 13 amino acids. The CDR3 region has the DNA TGTGCCAGCTCACCAACTACTGTCGGGGAGCTGTTTTTT. Protein product: CASSPTTVGELFF.

The J gene is TRBJ1-2, the V gene TRBV27; a weak D match, TRBD1 (6 bases). Germline CDR1 is MNHEY and CDR2 is SMNVEV (reference sequence). The V end was cut by 0 bases, the J end by 2 bases, with 10 bases between. This CDR3 contains 15 residues. CDR3 bases: TGTGCCAGCAGTTTATCGTCCACAGGGAACTATGGCTACACCTTC. Translation gives CASSLSSTGNYGYTF.

This chain connects TRBV9 to TRBJ2-3; 8 bases align to TRBD2. V lost 1 base and J lost 0; bases outside the gene matches: 7. This CDR3 has 17 amino acids. Germline assignment: CDR1 SGDLS and CDR2 YYNGEE. Here the CDR3 reads CASSVHGLAPSTDTQYF. The CDR3 region has the DNA TGTGCCAGCAGCGTACATGGACTAGCACCTAGCACAGATACGCAGTATTTT. The complete variable domain, with remaining parts taken from reference TRBV9 and TRBJ2-3, reads DSGVTQTPKHLITATGQRVTLRCSPRSGDLSVYWYQQSLDQGLQFLIQYYNGEERAKGNILERFSAQQFPDLHSELNLSSLELGDSALYFCASSVHGLAPSTDTQYFGPGTRLTVL.

The rearrangement links TRBV19 to TRBJ2-2, with TRBD2 identical over 9 bases. The CDR3 has 15 residues. J was trimmed by 4 bases and V by 5 bases; bases with no gene match: 5. The germline V gene has CDR1 LNHDA and CDR2 SQIVND (reference sequence). The CDR3 nucleotides read TGTGCCAGTAGTTCTAGCGGGACCACCACCGGGGAGCTGTTTTTT. This sequence encodes CASSSSGTTTGELFF.

This chain links TRBV5-6 with TRBJ1-4, with D unresolved. Trimming cost V 0 bases and J 4 bases, with 16 bases left between them. The CDR3 totals 17 residues. CDR1 is SGHDT and CDR2 is YYEEEE in the germline V gene. CDR3 amino acids: CASSLAWGGGINEKLFF. DNA for the CDR3: TGTGCCAGCAGCTTGGCCTGGGGAGGCGGAATTAATGAAAAACTGTTTTTT.

The chain links TRBV19 to TRBJ2-1; 8 bases match TRBD2. Germline assignment: CDR1 LNHDA and CDR2 SQIVND (reference sequence). The CDR3 is 15 amino acids. With V trimmed by 1 base and J by 8 bases, 7 bases remained unmatched. The CDR3 bases are TGTGCCAGTAGTATAGGGAGCGGGAGCAGGGATGAGCAGTTCTTC. Translated, it gives CASSIGSGSRDEQFF. Complete variable domain (other parts from reference TRBV19 and TRBJ2-1): DGGITQSPKYLFRKEGQNVTLSCEQNLNHDAMYWYRQDPGQGLRLIYYSQIVNDFQKGDIAEGYSVSREKKESFPLTVTSAQKNPTAFYLCASSIGSGSRDEQFFGPGTRLTVL.

This clone showed up just once. The chain links TRBV30 to TRBJ1-2, with TRBD1 as a possible D gene (6 bases). V was trimmed by 8 bases and J by 0 bases, leaving 22 bases between them. The CDR3 has 16 residues. Germline V CDR1 and CDR2: GTSNPN, SVGIG (reference sequence). The CDR3 is CALSRGQGTPNYGYTF. In nucleotides, the CDR3 is TGTGCCCTGAGCCGAGGGCAGGGGACCCCTAACTATGGCTACACCTTC.

The chain joins TRBV19 to TRBJ2-5; 10 positions match TRBD1. Germline V CDR1 and CDR2: LNHDA, SQIVND (reference sequence). The CDR3 covers 15 residues. The V gene end was trimmed by 6 bases and the J gene end by 5 bases; junction bases not matched to a gene: 9. As DNA, the CDR3 is TGTGCCAGTAGCTGGACAGGGGGACCTCGGGAGACCCAGTACTTC. Translation: CASSWTGGPRETQYF.

This chain uses TRBV19 with TRBJ1-6; tentative D call: TRBD1 (5 bases). Per the germline V gene, CDR1 is LNHDA and CDR2 is SQIVND (reference sequence). V gave up 3 bases and J gave up 10 bases, with 13 bases separating them. This CDR3 has 14 residues. The DNA for the CDR3 is TGTGCCAGTAGTATGATGCAGGGTGGATCACCCCTCCACTTT. Translated, it gives CASSMMQGGSPLHF.

The chain has TRBV9 and TRBJ2-5, with TRBD2 as a possible D gene (5 bases). CDR1 and CDR2 from the germline V gene are SGDLS and YYNGEE. The CDR3 runs 13 residues. V lost 6 bases to trimming and J lost 5 bases, with 14 bases between them. CDR3 sequence reads: CASIPKRRETQYF. The CDR3 DNA reads as TGTGCCAGCATCCCCAAAAGGAGGGAGACCCAGTACTTC.

This clone was recorded once. CDR3 DNA sequence: TGTGCCAGCAGCGTAGACAGGGGTTACCAAGAGACCCAGTACTTC. Its protein product is CASSVDRGYQETQYF. The chain combines TRBV9 with TRBJ2-5, with 7 bases matching TRBD1. CDR1 SGDLS and CDR2 YYNGEE come from the germline V gene. J gave up 0 bases and V 0 bases, and 2 bases lay outside the gene matches. This CDR3 spans 15 amino acids.